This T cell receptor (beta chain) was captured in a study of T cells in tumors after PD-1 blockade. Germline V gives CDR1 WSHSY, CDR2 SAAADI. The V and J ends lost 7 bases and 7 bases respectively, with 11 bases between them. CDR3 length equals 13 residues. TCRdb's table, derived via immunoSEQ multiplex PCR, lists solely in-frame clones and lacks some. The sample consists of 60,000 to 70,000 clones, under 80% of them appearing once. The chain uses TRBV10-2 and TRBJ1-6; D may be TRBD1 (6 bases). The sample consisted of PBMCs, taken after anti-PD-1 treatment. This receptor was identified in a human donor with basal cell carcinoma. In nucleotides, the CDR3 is TGCGCCAGCACCCAGGGGAAGAATTCACCCCTCCACTTT. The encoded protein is CASTQGKNSPLHF.